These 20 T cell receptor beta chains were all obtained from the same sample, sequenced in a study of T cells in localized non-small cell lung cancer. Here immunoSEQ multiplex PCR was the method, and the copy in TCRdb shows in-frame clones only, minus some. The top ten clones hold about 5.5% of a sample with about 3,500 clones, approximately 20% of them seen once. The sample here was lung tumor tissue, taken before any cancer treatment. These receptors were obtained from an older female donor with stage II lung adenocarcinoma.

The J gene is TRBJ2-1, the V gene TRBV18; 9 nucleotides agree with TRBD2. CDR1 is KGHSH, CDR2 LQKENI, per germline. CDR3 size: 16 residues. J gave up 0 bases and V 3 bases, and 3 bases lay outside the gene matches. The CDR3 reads CASSPSAGGSYNEQFF. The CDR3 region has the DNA TGTGCCAGCTCACCCTCAGCGGGGGGCTCCTACAATGAGCAGTTCTTC.

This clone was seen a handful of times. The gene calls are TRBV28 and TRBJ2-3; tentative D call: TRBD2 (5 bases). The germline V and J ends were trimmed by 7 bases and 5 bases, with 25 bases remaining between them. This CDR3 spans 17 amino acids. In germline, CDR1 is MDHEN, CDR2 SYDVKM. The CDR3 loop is CASNKPQRRTRKDTQYF. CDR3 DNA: TGTGCCAGCAATAAACCTCAGCGGAGAACCAGAAAAGATACGCAGTATTTT. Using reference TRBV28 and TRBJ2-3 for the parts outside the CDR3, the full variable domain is DVKVTQSSRYLVKRTGEKVFLECVQDMDHENMFWYRQDPGLGLRLIYFSYDVKMKEKGDIPEGYSVSREKKERFSLILESASTNQTSMYLCASNKPQRRTRKDTQYFGPGTRLTVL.

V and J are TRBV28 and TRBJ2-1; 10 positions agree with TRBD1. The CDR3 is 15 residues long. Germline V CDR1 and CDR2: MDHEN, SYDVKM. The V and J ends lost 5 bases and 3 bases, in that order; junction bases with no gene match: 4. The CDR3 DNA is TGTGCCAGCAGTACCGGACAGGGGGACTACAATGAGCAGTTCTTC. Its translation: CASSTGQGDYNEQFF.

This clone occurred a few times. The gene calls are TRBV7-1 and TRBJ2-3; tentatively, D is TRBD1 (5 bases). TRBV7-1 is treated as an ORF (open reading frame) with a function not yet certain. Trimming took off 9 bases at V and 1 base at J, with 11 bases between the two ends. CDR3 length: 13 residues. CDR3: CASTVRGTDTQYF. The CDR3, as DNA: TGTGCCAGTACAGTCAGGGGCACAGATACGCAGTATTTT.

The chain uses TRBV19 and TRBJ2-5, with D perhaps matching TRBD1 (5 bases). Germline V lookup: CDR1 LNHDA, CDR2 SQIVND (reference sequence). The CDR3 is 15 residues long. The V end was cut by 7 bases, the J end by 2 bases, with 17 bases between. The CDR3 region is CASTPYGQGQETQYF. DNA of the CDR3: TGTGCCAGTACCCCCTATGGGCAGGGACAAGAGACCCAGTACTTC.

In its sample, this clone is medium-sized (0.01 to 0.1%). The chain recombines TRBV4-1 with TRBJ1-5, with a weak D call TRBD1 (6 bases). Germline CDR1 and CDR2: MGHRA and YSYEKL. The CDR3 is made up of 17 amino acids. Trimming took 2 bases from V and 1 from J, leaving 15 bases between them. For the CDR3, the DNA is TGCGCCAGCAGCCAACAAGGGGGATCGAAGAGCAATCAGCCCCAGCATTTT. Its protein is CASSQQGGSKSNQPQHF.

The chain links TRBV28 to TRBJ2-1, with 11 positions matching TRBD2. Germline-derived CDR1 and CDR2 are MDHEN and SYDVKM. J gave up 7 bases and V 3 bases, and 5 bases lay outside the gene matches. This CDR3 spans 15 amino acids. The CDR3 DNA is TGTGCCAGCAGTTTCGGACTAGCGGGCTCGAATGAGCAGTTCTTC. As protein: CASSFGLAGSNEQFF.

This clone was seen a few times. The CDR3 DNA follows: TGTGCCATCAGTGAGCGGGAACATGAGCAGTTCTTC. Amino acids: CAISEREHEQFF. The chain combines TRBV10-3 with TRBJ2-1, with D perhaps matching TRBD2 (5 bases). Germline CDR1 is ENHRY and CDR2 is SYGVKD. V was trimmed by 2 bases and J by 8 bases, leaving 7 bases between them. The CDR3 has 12 residues.

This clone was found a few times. This chain's CDR3 is CARSLRDKNTGELFF. DNA of the CDR3: TGTGCCAGAAGCTTGCGGGACAAGAACACCGGGGAGCTGTTTTTT. The J gene is TRBJ2-2, the V gene TRBV5-3; D perhaps matches TRBD1 (6 bases). TRBV5-3 is noted as an ORF with a role that remains uncertain. With 1 base removed from V and 1 base from J, the gap between germline ends came to 8 bases. The length of the CDR3 is 15 residues.

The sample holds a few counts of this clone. The CDR3 coding sequence is TGTGCCAGCAGCTTTGGACAGGCGAACACTGAAGCTTTCTTT. As protein: CASSFGQANTEAFF. The chain employs TRBV11-3 and TRBJ1-1; 7 bases map to TRBD1. The CDR3 totals 14 residues. Germline loops: CDR1 SGHNT, CDR2 YENEEA. J lost 1 base, V lost 3 bases, and 2 bases had no gene match.

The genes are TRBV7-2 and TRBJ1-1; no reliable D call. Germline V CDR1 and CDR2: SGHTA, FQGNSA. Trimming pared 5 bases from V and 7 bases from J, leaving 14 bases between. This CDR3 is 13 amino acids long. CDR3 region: CASSLGRAYEAFF. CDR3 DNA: TGTGCCAGCAGCCTCGGCAGAGCCTATGAAGCTTTCTTT.

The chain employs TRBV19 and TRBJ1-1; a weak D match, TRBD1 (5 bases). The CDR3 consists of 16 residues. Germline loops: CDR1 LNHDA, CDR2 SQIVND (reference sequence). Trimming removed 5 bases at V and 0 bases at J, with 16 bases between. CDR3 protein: CASSEGRTRMNTEAFF. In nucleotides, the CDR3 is TGTGCCAGTAGTGAGGGACGGACGCGCATGAACACTGAAGCTTTCTTT.

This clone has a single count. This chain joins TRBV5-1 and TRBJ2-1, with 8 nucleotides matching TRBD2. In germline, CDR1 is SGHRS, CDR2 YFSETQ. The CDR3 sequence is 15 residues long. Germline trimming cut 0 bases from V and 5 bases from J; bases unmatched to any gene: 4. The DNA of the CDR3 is TGCGCCAGCAGCTTGGTCGGGGGGGCGAACAATGAGCAGTTCTTC. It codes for CASSLVGGANNEQFF.

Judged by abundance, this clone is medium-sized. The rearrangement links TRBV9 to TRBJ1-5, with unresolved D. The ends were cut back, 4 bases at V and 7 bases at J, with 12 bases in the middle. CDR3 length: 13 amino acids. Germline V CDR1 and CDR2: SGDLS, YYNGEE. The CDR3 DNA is TGTGCCAGCAGCTCCGAGGCCATGCAGCCCCAGCATTTT. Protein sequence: CASSSEAMQPQHF.

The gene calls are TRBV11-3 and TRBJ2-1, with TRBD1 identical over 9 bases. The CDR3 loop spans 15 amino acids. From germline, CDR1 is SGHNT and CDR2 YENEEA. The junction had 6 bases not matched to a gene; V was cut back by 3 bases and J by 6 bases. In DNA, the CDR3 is TGTGCCAGCAGCTTCAGGGACAGGGCCGCCAATGAGCAGTTCTTC. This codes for CASSFRDRAANEQFF.

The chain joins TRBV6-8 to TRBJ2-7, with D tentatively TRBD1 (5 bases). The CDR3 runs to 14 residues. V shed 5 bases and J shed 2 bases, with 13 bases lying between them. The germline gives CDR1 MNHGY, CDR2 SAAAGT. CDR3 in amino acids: CASSPRTHTYEQYF. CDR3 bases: TGTGCCAGCAGTCCTCGGACACATACCTACGAGCAGTACTTC.

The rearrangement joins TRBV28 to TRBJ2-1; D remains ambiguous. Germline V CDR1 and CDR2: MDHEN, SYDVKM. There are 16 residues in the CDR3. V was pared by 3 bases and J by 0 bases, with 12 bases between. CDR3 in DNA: TGTGCCAGCAGTTTCCCAGAGGCCAGCTCCTACAATGAGCAGTTCTTC. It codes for CASSFPEASSYNEQFF.

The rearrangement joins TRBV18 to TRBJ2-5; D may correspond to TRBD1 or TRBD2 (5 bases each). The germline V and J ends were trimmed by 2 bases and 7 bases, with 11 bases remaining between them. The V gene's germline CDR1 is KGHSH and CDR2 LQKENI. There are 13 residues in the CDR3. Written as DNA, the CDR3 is TGTGCCAGCTCACCAGAGGGCCAGGGGACCCAGTACTTC. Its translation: CASSPEGQGTQYF.

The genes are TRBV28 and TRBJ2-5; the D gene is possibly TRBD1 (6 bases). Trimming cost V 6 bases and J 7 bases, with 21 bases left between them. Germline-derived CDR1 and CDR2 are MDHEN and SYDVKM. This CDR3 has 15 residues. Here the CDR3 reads CASSQTGSGTGTQYF. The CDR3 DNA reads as TGTGCCAGCAGCCAGACAGGATCCGGGACGGGGACCCAGTACTTC.

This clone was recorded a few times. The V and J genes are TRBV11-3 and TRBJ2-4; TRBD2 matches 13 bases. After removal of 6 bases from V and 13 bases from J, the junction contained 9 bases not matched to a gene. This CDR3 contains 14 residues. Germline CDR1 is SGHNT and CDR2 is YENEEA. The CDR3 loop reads CASSPGTSGTSQYF. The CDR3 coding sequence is TGTGCCAGCAGTCCCGGGACTAGCGGGACCTCCCAGTACTTC.